Each of the 10 T cell receptor beta chains below was sequenced from the same sample in a study of PD-1 blockade in classical Hodgkin lymphoma. Sequencing was performed with immunoSEQ multiplex PCR; in TCRdb, only in-frame clones are kept and a portion is missing. The sample contains tens of thousands of clones, approximately 91% of which appear only once. Time point meaning: newly diagnosed, previously untreated cHL patient sample. The sequenced sample consisted of peripheral blood mononuclear cells (PBMCs). These TCRs come from a human donor with classical Hodgkin lymphoma.

V gene TRBV7-3 combines with J gene TRBJ2-1; D gene uncertain. The germline CDR1 and CDR2 sequences are SGHTA and FQGTGA. V was trimmed by 3 bases and J by 5 bases, leaving 8 bases between them. This CDR3 is built from 13 residues. CDR3 loop: CASSFTTNNEQFF. CDR3 DNA sequence: TGTGCCAGCAGCTTTACTACTAACAATGAGCAGTTCTTC.

V and J are TRBV5-1 and TRBJ2-3, with TRBD1 as a possible D gene (6 bases). This CDR3 has 16 amino acids. CDR1 SGHRS and CDR2 YFSETQ come from the germline V gene. The V end lost 0 bases, the J end lost 3 bases, and 14 bases lay between the germline ends. The CDR3 here is CASSLAHRTETDTQYF. In nucleotides, the CDR3 is TGCGCCAGCAGCTTGGCCCACCGGACAGAGACAGATACGCAGTATTTT.

The chain has TRBV23-1 and TRBJ1-5, with D possibly TRBD1 on 5 matching bases. TRBV23-1 counts as an open reading frame of uncertain function. V was shortened by 4 bases and J by 2 bases, with 18 bases between the two germline ends. The CDR3 totals 17 residues. In DNA form, the CDR3 reads TGCGCCAGCAGTCCCCCGAGAAAATTGGGGCGCAATCAGCCCCAGCATTTT. Translating it yields CASSPPRKLGRNQPQHF.

The chain has TRBV25-1 and TRBJ2-6; D might be TRBD1 (6 bases). V lost 6 bases and J lost 2, with 20 bases in between. The CDR3 totals 18 residues. In germline, CDR1 is MGHDK, CDR2 SYGVNS. The CDR3 DNA reads TGTGCCAGCAGCCCCCTGGGCAGGGGAGAGACTGGGGCCAACGTCCTGACTTTC. This sequence encodes CASSPLGRGETGANVLTF.

The chain is built from TRBV11-2 and TRBJ2-3; D is undetermined. The CDR3 totals 15 residues. With 5 bases removed from V and 0 bases from J, the gap between germline ends came to 12 bases. CDR1 is SGHAT and CDR2 is FQNNGV in the germline V gene. The CDR3 DNA is TGTGCCAGCAGCCCCACCGCATCTAGCACAGATACGCAGTATTTT. Its protein product is CASSPTASSTDTQYF.

J is TRBJ2-1 and V is TRBV7-2; D may match TRBD1 or TRBD2 (5 bases each). Per the germline V gene, CDR1 is SGHTA and CDR2 is FQGNSA. This CDR3 has 15 residues. V was shortened by 5 bases and J by 0 bases, with 11 bases between the two germline ends. Here the CDR3 DNA reads TGTGCCAGCAGCCCAGGGAGCACCTCCTACAATGAGCAGTTCTTC. Its protein product is CASSPGSTSYNEQFF.

The genes are TRBV28 and TRBJ2-3; 7 nucleotides align to TRBD1. Germline trimming cut 5 bases from V and 2 bases from J; bases unmatched to any gene: 7. CDR1 is MDHEN, CDR2 SYDVKM, per germline. The CDR3 sequence is 15 residues long. CDR3 in amino acids: CASSHVTGNTDTQYF. The CDR3 nucleotides are TGTGCCAGCAGTCATGTGACAGGGAACACAGATACGCAGTATTTT.

The rearrangement links TRBV29-1 to TRBJ2-1; 14 nucleotides line up with TRBD2. V shed 8 bases, J shed 10 bases, and the junction held 10 bases outside the gene matches. The CDR3 contains 14 residues. In germline, CDR1 is SQVTM, CDR2 ANQGSEA. CDR3 sequence (DNA): TGCAGCTTGACCGGGACTAGCGGGAGTGGCGAGCAGTTCTTC. As protein: CSLTGTSGSGEQFF.

As regards this clone: The identical CDR3 is also encoded by other nucleotide sequences in the sample. V usage is TRBV2 and J usage is TRBJ2-1, with TRBD1 as a possible D gene (5 bases). This CDR3 has 12 amino acids. V lost 8 bases and J lost 2, with 7 bases in between. Germline CDR1 and CDR2: SNHLY and FYNNEI. The CDR3 protein is CASLGPYNEQFF. The CDR3 nucleotides read TGTGCCAGCCTGGGGCCCTACAATGAGCAGTTCTTC. The complete variable domain, with remaining parts taken from reference TRBV2 and TRBJ2-1, reads EPEVTQTPSHQVTQMGQEVILRCVPISNHLYFYWYRQILGQKVEFLVSFYNNEISEKSEIFDDQFSVERPDGSNFTLKIRSTKLEDSAMYFCASLGPYNEQFFGPGTRLTVL.

The chain has TRBV29-1 and TRBJ1-1; D uncertain. Germline CDR1 SQVTM, CDR2 ANQGSEA. V was trimmed by 3 bases and J by 1 base, leaving 18 bases between them. The CDR3 is 16 amino acids. The DNA for the CDR3 is TGCAGCGTTGACAAAATCTACCGGGCCGCGAACACTGAAGCTTTCTTT. Protein product: CSVDKIYRAANTEAFF.